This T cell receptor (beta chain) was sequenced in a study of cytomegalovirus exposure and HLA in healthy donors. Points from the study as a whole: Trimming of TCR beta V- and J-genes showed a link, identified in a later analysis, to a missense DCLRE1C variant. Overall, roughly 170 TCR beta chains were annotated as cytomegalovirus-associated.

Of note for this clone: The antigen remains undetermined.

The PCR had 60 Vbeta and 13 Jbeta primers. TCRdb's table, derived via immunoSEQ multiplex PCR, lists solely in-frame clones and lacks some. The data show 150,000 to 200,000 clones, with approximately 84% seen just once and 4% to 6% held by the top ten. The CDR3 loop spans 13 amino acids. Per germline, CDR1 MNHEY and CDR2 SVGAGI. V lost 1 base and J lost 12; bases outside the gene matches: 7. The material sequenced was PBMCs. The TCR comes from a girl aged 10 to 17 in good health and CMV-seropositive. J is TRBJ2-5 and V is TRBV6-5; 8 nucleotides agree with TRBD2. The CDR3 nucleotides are TGTGCCAGCAGTTACTTCCTCGGGAGGGAGAAGTACTTC. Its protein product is CASSYFLGREKYF.